A single sample is the source of the 9 T cell receptor beta chains below, sequenced in a study of shared clonotypes between healthy human individuals. Libraries were prepared by immunoSEQ multiplex PCR; TCRdb keeps only in-frame clonotypes and omits some of them. The repertoire has about 1 million clones, 65% to 80% of them found once; the top ten carry approximately 1.3%. Sequencing was carried out using memory CD4+ T cells sorted from blood. Subset in this sample: CD45RA-negative fraction. These receptors originate from a man younger than 30 in good health.

The chain has TRBV27 and TRBJ1-5; D not certain. Germline CDR1 reads MNHEY; CDR2 reads SMNVEV (reference sequence). The CDR3 length is 15 residues. V was shortened by 3 bases and J by 0 bases, with 9 bases between the two germline ends. CDR3 sequence reads: CASSFTRLSNQPQHF. As DNA, the CDR3 is TGTGCCAGCAGTTTCACCAGACTTAGCAATCAGCCCCAGCATTTT.

The chain recombines TRBV5-6 with TRBJ2-7, with D perhaps TRBD2 (7 bases). This CDR3 contains 17 residues. The V gene's germline CDR1 is SGHDT and CDR2 YYEEEE. Trimming removed 3 bases at V and 4 bases at J, with 23 bases between. CDR3 bases: TGTGCCAGCAGCTCCGGGGGGCCAGCCGCCGTCGTTTACGAGCAGTACTTC. Protein product: CASSSGGPAAVVYEQYF.

The rearrangement links TRBV19 to TRBJ1-3, with D maybe TRBD1 (5 bases). The CDR3 covers 15 residues. The germline V gene has CDR1 LNHDA and CDR2 SQIVND (reference sequence). V lost 8 bases, J lost 4 bases, and 18 bases lay in between. The CDR3 sequence is CASAPGPKSGNTIYF. In nucleotides, the CDR3 is TGTGCCAGTGCACCGGGACCGAAGTCGGGAAACACCATATATTTT.

Comment on this clone: The sample holds other DNA sequences that translate to the same CDR3. The chain uses TRBV7-2 and TRBJ2-7, with TRBD2 as a possible D gene (5 bases). This CDR3 comprises 12 residues. The V gene lost 5 bases and the J gene lost 3 bases, with 8 bases spanning the gap. Germline values: CDR1 SGHTA, CDR2 FQGNSA. The CDR3 loop reads CASSPSYYEQYF. The CDR3 DNA reads as TGTGCCAGCAGCCCTAGCTACTACGAGCAGTACTTC.

The chain is built from TRBV30 and TRBJ2-7; D perhaps matches TRBD2 (6 bases). The germline gives CDR1 GTSNPN, CDR2 SVGIG (reference sequence). This CDR3 spans 13 amino acids. Trimming stripped 0 bases from V and 5 bases from J, with 11 bases between. The CDR3 reads CAWSVRGVHEQYF. CDR3 bases: TGTGCCTGGAGTGTACGCGGGGTACACGAGCAGTACTTC.

This clone was found many times. The gene calls are TRBV19 and TRBJ1-5; D uncertain. Trimming shortened V by 9 bases and J by 3 bases, and 9 bases separated the two germline ends. Germline lookup yields CDR1 LNHDA and CDR2 SQIVND (reference sequence). The CDR3 extends over 12 amino acids. CDR3 region: CASQRINQPQHF. DNA for the CDR3: TGTGCCAGCCAAAGGATCAATCAGCCCCAGCATTTT.

V is TRBV6-1 and J is TRBJ1-5, with D unclear. V was cut by 10 bases and J by 4 bases, with 14 bases left in between. The germline CDR1 and CDR2 sequences are MNHNS and SASEGT. This CDR3 comprises 13 residues. CDR3 bases: TGTGCCACAGGAGGGCTACAGAATCAGCCCCAGCATTTT. It translates to CATGGLQNQPQHF.

The chain couples TRBV19 to TRBJ2-5; possibly TRBD1 for D (5 bases). Between the trimmed V and J ends, which lost 1 base and 3 bases, there was a span of 15 bases. Germline loops: CDR1 LNHDA, CDR2 SQIVND (reference sequence). This CDR3 contains 16 residues. The CDR3 loop is CASSIGSGISEETQYF. The CDR3 nucleotides are TGTGCCAGTAGTATAGGGTCAGGGATTTCGGAAGAGACCCAGTACTTC. The variable domain in full, with the rest retrieved from reference TRBV19 and TRBJ2-5, is DGGITQSPKYLFRKEGQNVTLSCEQNLNHDAMYWYRQDPGQGLRLIYYSQIVNDFQKGDIAEGYSVSREKKESFPLTVTSAQKNPTAFYLCASSIGSGISEETQYFGPGTRLLVL.

V gene TRBV7-2 combines with J gene TRBJ2-7; D is unresolved. The V gene lost 1 base and the J gene lost 3 bases, with 13 bases spanning the gap. This CDR3 contains 15 residues. Germline lookup yields CDR1 SGHTA and CDR2 FQGNSA. The CDR3 sequence is CASSLVNGLIYEQYF. Written as DNA, the CDR3 is TGTGCCAGCAGCTTAGTTAACGGGCTAATCTACGAGCAGTACTTC.